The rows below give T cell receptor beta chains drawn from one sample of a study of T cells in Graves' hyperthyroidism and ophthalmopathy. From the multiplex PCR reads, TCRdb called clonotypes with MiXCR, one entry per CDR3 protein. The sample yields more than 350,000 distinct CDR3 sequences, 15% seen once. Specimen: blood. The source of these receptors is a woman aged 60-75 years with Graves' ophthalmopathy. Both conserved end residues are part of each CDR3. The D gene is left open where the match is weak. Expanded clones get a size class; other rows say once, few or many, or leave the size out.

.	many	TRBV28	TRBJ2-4	CASSLEGGLGNIQYF	TGTGCCAGCAGTTTAGAGGGGGGGTTGGGCAACATTCAGTACTTC
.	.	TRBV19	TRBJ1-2	CASSFGNYGYTF	TGTGCCAGTAGTTTTGGGAACTATGGCTACACCTTC
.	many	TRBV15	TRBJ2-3	CATSRPRGSGDTQYF	TGTGCCACCAGCAGGCCCAGGGGTTCTGGGGATACGCAGTATTTT
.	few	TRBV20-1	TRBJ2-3	CSVEIGLNTDTQYF	TGCAGTGTGGAGATCGGACTTAACACAGATACGCAGTATTTT
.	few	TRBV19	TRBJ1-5	CASSGGAVSNQPQHF	TGTGCCAGTAGTGGCGGGGCAGTCAGCAATCAGCCCCAGCATTTT
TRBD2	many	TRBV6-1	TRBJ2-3	CASSGTSGTSDTQYF	TGTGCCAGCAGTGGGACTAGCGGGACCTCAGATACGCAGTATTTT
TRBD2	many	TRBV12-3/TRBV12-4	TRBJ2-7	CASASGSLTYEQYF	TGTGCCAGCGCTAGCGGGAGCCTAACCTACGAGCAGTACTTC
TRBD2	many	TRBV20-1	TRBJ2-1	CSASWLREGTYNEQFF	TGCAGTGCTAGTTGGTTGCGGGAGGGCACCTACAATGAGCAGTTCTTC
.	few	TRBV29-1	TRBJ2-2	CSAWPGYGTGELFF	TGCAGCGCCTGGCCGGGGTATGGCACCGGGGAGCTGTTTTTT
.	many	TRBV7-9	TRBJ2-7	CASSQGGLTYEQYF	TGTGCCAGCAGCCAGGGGGGCCTGACCTACGAGCAGTACTTC
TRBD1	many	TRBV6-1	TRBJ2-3	CASSLPGQGAADTQYF	TGTGCCAGCAGTCTTCCGGGACAGGGGGCCGCAGATACGCAGTATTTT
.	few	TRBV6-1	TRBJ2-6	CASTEGWGSGANVLTF	TGTGCCAGCACCGAAGGTTGGGGCTCTGGGGCCAACGTCCTGACTTTC
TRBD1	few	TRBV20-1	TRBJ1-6	CSASPDRLRSPLHF	TGCAGTGCTAGCCCGGACAGGCTCCGATCACCCCTCCACTTT
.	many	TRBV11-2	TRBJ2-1	CASSLVGADTSSYNEQFF	TGTGCCAGCAGCTTAGTGGGGGCCGATACTAGCTCCTACAATGAGCAGTTCTTC
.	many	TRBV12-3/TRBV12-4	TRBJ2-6	CASSLGSSSGANVLTF	TGTGCCAGCAGTTTGGGCAGTAGCTCTGGGGCCAACGTCCTGACTTTC